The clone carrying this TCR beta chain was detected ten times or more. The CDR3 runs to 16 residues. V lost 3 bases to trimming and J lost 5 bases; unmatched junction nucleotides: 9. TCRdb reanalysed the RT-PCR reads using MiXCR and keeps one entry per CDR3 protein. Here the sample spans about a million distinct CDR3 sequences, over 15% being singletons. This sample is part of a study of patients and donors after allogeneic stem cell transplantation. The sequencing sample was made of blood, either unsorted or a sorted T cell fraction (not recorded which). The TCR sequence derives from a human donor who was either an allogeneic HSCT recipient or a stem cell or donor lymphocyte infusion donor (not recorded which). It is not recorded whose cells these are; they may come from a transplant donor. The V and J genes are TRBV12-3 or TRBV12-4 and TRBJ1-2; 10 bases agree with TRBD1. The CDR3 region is CASSFSGQGSGYGYTF. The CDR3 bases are TGTGCCAGCAGTTTCTCGGGACAGGGGAGTGGGTATGGCTACACCTTC.